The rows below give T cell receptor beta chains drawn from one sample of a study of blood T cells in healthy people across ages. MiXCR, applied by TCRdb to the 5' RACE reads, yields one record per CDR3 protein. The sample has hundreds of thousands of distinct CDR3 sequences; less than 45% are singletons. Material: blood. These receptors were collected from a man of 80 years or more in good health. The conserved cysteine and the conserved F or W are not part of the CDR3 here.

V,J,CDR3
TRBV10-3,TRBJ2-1,AISYGTSGSKFNEQF
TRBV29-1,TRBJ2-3,SVEPHLSTDTQY
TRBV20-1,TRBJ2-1,SAREEKGPPTEQF
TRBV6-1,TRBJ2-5,ASSQSRASGGETQY
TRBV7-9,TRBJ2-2,ASSLAPDTGELF
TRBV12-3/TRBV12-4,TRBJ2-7,ASSRSGGRYNEQY
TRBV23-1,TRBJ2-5,ASRTKADREETQY
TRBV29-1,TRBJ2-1,SGSPAREYGNEQF
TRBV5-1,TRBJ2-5,ASRFGVQETQY
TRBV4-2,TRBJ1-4,ASSRDRAQKLF
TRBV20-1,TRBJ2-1,SAAGTSGRGEQF
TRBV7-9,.,ARSASTSGTRTGETQY
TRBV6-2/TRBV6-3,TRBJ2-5,ASRAQGTETQY